Listed here are 25 T cell receptor beta chains from one sample, sequenced in a study of shared clonotypes between healthy human individuals. It was CD45RO-negative cells, positively selected for CCR7, that made up naive CD8 cells, with terminally differentiated effector memory CD45RA+ cells excluded. Sequencing used immunoSEQ multiplex PCR; TCRdb keeps in-frame clones, though not all of them. The sample lists around 2,000,000 clones, just under 95% occurring once. The sample was naive CD8+ T cells sorted from blood. These receptors were collected from a man in his late teens or twenties in good health.

The chain recombines TRBV5-4 with TRBJ2-1; D call uncertain. This CDR3 region has 14 residues. CDR1 is SGHNT and CDR2 is YYREEE in the germline V gene (reference sequence). Trimming left V 5 bases short and J 1 base short, with 10 bases between. The CDR3 spells CASRFDNSYNEQFF. DNA for the CDR3: TGTGCCAGCAGGTTCGACAATTCCTACAATGAGCAGTTCTTC.

The chain has TRBV5-1 and TRBJ1-1; 11 bases match TRBD1. Per the germline V gene, CDR1 is SGHRS and CDR2 is YFSETQ. The V segment lost 0 bases and the J segment 3 bases; nucleotides outside the gene matches: 13. This CDR3 contains 19 residues. In DNA, the CDR3 is TGCGCCAGCAGCTTGGGAGTTGTGGACAGGGGGCATCCCCACACTGAAGCTTTCTTT. Translated, it gives CASSLGVVDRGHPHTEAFF.

The V gene is TRBV7-9, the J gene TRBJ2-1, with D perhaps TRBD1 or TRBD2 (6 bases each). The CDR3 has 11 amino acids. Germline lookup yields CDR1 SEHNR and CDR2 FQNEAQ (reference sequence). The V and J ends lost 9 bases and 8 bases respectively, with 11 bases between them. The CDR3 here is CASWGADEQFF. CDR3 coding DNA: TGTGCCAGTTGGGGGGCTGATGAGCAGTTCTTC. The whole variable domain, remainder taken from reference TRBV7-9 and TRBJ2-1, is DTGVSQNPRHKITKRGQNVTFRCDPISEHNRLYWYRQTLGQGPEFLTYFQNEAQLEKSRLLSDRFSAERPKGSFSTLEIQRTEQGDSAMYLCASWGADEQFFGPGTRLTVL.

The rearrangement uses TRBV7-9 and TRBJ2-2, with unresolved D. Trimming took 5 bases from V and 4 from J, leaving 14 bases between them. The CDR3 sequence is 15 residues long. Germline V CDR1 and CDR2: SEHNR, FQNEAQ (reference sequence). The chain's CDR3 is CASSQTVLPTGELFF. The CDR3, as DNA: TGTGCCAGCAGCCAAACAGTATTACCCACCGGGGAGCTGTTTTTT.

The chain recombines TRBV5-1 with TRBJ2-5, with TRBD2 matching 7 bases. Germline V lookup: CDR1 SGHRS, CDR2 YFSETQ. This CDR3 has 16 amino acids. Trimming took 2 bases from V and 2 from J; bases not matched to a gene: 9. CDR3 in DNA: TGCGCCAGCAGCTTCCCTCCTTCGGGGGGACAAGAGACCCAGTACTTC. Translation gives CASSFPPSGGQETQYF.

The V and J genes are TRBV6-1 and TRBJ2-7, with no clear D. The CDR3 has 14 residues. Germline V lookup: CDR1 MNHNS, CDR2 SASEGT. Trimming stripped 1 base from V and 5 bases from J, with 12 bases between. The CDR3, as DNA: TGTGCCAGCAGTGAAGTTTCGGTTTTTGACGAGCAGTACTTC. Translated, it gives CASSEVSVFDEQYF.

The rearrangement links TRBV27 to TRBJ1-1; 8 bases agree with TRBD1. V lost 1 base, J lost 4 bases, and 20 bases stayed unmatched. Per germline, CDR1 MNHEY and CDR2 SMNVEV (reference sequence). The CDR3 consists of 20 residues. CDR3 in amino acids: CASSLFPPSPLATGGTEAFF. In DNA, the CDR3 is TGTGCCAGCAGTTTATTCCCCCCCTCACCTTTAGCCACAGGGGGCACTGAAGCTTTCTTT.

CDR3 DNA: TGTGCCAGCAGCGTAGTTGAACTCCCTAGGCCTGGAAACACCATATATTTT. It is translated as CASSVVELPRPGNTIYF. The chain joins TRBV9 to TRBJ1-3, with D hard to call. Between the trimmed V and J ends, which lost 0 bases and 2 bases, there was a span of 15 bases. The CDR3 totals 17 residues. Germline V gene data show CDR1 as SGDLS and CDR2 as YYNGEE. Full variable domain (rest looked up from reference TRBV9 and TRBJ1-3): DSGVTQTPKHLITATGQRVTLRCSPRSGDLSVYWYQQSLDQGLQFLIQYYNGEERAKGNILERFSAQQFPDLHSELNLSSLELGDSALYFCASSVVELPRPGNTIYFGEGSWLTVV.

This chain joins TRBV14 and TRBJ2-5, with TRBD2 matching over 7 bases. V lost 1 base, J lost 1 base, and 6 bases stayed unmatched. This CDR3 has 16 residues. Germline V gene lookup returns CDR1 SGHDN and CDR2 FVKESK. CDR3 sequence reads: CASSQAPGGGQETQYF. CDR3 bases: TGTGCCAGCAGCCAAGCCCCGGGGGGAGGCCAAGAGACCCAGTACTTC.

The V gene is TRBV27, the J gene TRBJ2-7; D not resolved. V was cut by 7 bases and J by 0 bases, with 13 bases left in between. Germline V gene lookup returns CDR1 MNHEY and CDR2 SMNVEV (reference sequence). The CDR3 is made up of 14 amino acids. The DNA for the CDR3 is TGTGCCAGCACAGACCTAAGCAACTCCTACGAGCAGTACTTC. Translated, it gives CASTDLSNSYEQYF.

This chain connects TRBV28 to TRBJ1-5; D ambiguous. Looked up from germline, CDR1 is MDHEN and CDR2 is SYDVKM. The CDR3 extends over 16 amino acids. The ends were cut back, 7 bases at V and 0 bases at J, with 16 bases in the middle. The chain's CDR3 is CASKSAAEYSNQPQHF. The DNA of the CDR3 is TGTGCCAGCAAGAGTGCGGCAGAGTATAGCAATCAGCCCCAGCATTTT.

A word on this clone: Different DNA sequences within this sample yield the same CDR3. This rearrangement joins TRBV4-3 to TRBJ2-7; 9 bases map to TRBD1. Looked up from germline, CDR1 is LGHNA and CDR2 is YSLEER. V was pared by 4 bases and J by 0 bases, with 1 base of the junction left unmatched. The CDR3 extends over 14 amino acids. CDR3 sequence: CASSLGQGSYEQYF. The CDR3 DNA reads TGCGCCAGCAGCCTGGGACAGGGCTCCTACGAGCAGTACTTC.

The chain carries TRBV14 and TRBJ1-3; D perhaps matches TRBD1 (6 bases). V was shortened by 4 bases and J by 1 base, with 14 bases between the two germline ends. This CDR3 region has 16 residues. Germline lookup yields CDR1 SGHDN and CDR2 FVKESK. The CDR3 sequence: CASSPYTGMSGNTIYF. CDR3 nucleotides: TGTGCCAGCAGCCCATACACAGGGATGTCTGGAAACACCATATATTTT. The full variable domain, its missing parts supplied by reference TRBV14 and TRBJ1-3, is EAGVTQFPSHSVIEKGQTVTLRCDPISGHDNLYWYRRVMGKEIKFLLHFVKESKQDESGMPNNRFLAERTGGTYSTLKVQPAELEDSGVYFCASSPYTGMSGNTIYFGEGSWLTVV.

V usage is TRBV2 and J usage is TRBJ1-6; 8 bases line up with TRBD1. Germline V gene sequence: CDR1 SNHLY, CDR2 FYNNEI. Germline trimming cut 6 bases from V and 5 bases from J; bases unmatched to any gene: 12. The CDR3 spans 17 residues. The CDR3 loop is CASSIGGPGQDNSPLHF. CDR3 coding DNA: TGTGCCAGCAGCATTGGTGGGCCGGGACAGGATAATTCACCCCTCCACTTT. The complete variable domain, with remaining parts taken from reference TRBV2 and TRBJ1-6, reads EPEVTQTPSHQVTQMGQEVILRCVPISNHLYFYWYRQILGQKVEFLVSFYNNEISEKSEIFDDQFSVERPDGSNFTLKIRSTKLEDSAMYFCASSIGGPGQDNSPLHFGNGTRLTVT.

This clone has a single count. The chain couples TRBV6-5 to TRBJ2-1, with 8 nucleotides matching TRBD2. CDR3 size: 16 residues. The V gene end was trimmed by 0 bases and the J gene end by 7 bases; junction bases not matched to a gene: 8. CDR1 MNHEY and CDR2 SVGAGI come from the germline V gene. The CDR3 bases are TGTGCCAGCAGTTACTCCGGGGGGGCCGTCGGGAATGAGCAGTTCTTC. Its translation: CASSYSGGAVGNEQFF.

The V gene is TRBV6-5, the J gene TRBJ2-7; 10 bases are a match to TRBD2. CDR1 is MNHEY, CDR2 SVGAGI, per germline. The J segment lost 4 bases and the V segment lost 5 bases, leaving 5 bases of the junction unmatched. This CDR3 is built from 14 residues. CDR3 DNA: TGTGCCAGCAGTCTAGCGGGAGCGGGATACGAGCAGTACTTC. This encodes CASSLAGAGYEQYF.

This clone was observed a few times. The chain recombines TRBV7-9 with TRBJ2-2, with TRBD2 matching 11 bases. CDR3 length equals 15 residues. Germline CDR1 reads SEHNR; CDR2 reads FQNEAQ (reference sequence). The V segment lost 5 bases and the J segment 6 bases; nucleotides outside the gene matches: 5. The CDR3: CASSPLAGVPGELFF. The CDR3 region has the DNA TGTGCCAGCAGCCCACTAGCGGGAGTACCCGGGGAGCTGTTTTTT.

Concerning this clone: Other DNA variants within this sample encode the same CDR3. In DNA, the CDR3 is TGTGCCAGCAGTCCACAGGGAAATTCACCCCTCCACTTT. Protein: CASSPQGNSPLHF. The chain links TRBV27 to TRBJ1-6, with D perhaps TRBD1 (6 bases). The CDR3 is 13 amino acids. Looked up from germline, CDR1 is MNHEY and CDR2 is SMNVEV (reference sequence). The V end was cut by 5 bases, the J end by 7 bases, with 9 bases between.

This clone is a singleton in its sample. This rearrangement joins TRBV4-3 to TRBJ2-1; no clear D gene. The germline V gene encodes CDR1 LGHNA and CDR2 YSLEER. Deletions cut 1 base from V and 0 bases from J, with 7 bases between. The CDR3 is 15 residues long. As DNA, the CDR3 is TGCGCCAGCAGCCAAGTGTGGTCCTCCTACAATGAGCAGTTCTTC. Encoded protein: CASSQVWSSYNEQFF.

Of note for this clone: The germline gene is not matched at one end of the junction; a read error may be the cause. DNA of the CDR3: TGTGCTAGTGGTTCCCCAGGGCTCCCTTTT. Translated: CASGSPGLPF. V gene TRBV12-5 combines with J gene TRBJ1-4; D perhaps matches TRBD1 (5 bases). Germline CDR1 is LGHNT and CDR2 is FRNRAP. There are 10 residues in the CDR3.

A single count supports this clone. V gene TRBV2 combines with J gene TRBJ1-1; 7 bases fit TRBD1. The CDR3 is made up of 17 amino acids. The ends lost 6 bases at V and 4 bases at J; junction bases unmatched: 17. Germline values: CDR1 SNHLY, CDR2 FYNNEI. CDR3 DNA sequence: TGTGCCAGCAGCGCAGCAGGAGCCACAGGGGCGGGCACTGAAGCTTTCTTT. Encoded protein: CASSAAGATGAGTEAFF.

This clone showed up just once. This chain links TRBV2 with TRBJ2-7; 9 bases are shared with TRBD2. Trimming removed 1 base from V and 0 bases from J; junction bases left unmatched: 7. The CDR3 contains 17 residues. Germline V lookup: CDR1 SNHLY, CDR2 FYNNEI. The CDR3 bases are TGTGCCAGCAGTGAAGTAGCGGGAGACTTGCCCTCCTACGAGCAGTACTTC. Protein sequence: CASSEVAGDLPSYEQYF. Complete variable domain (other parts from reference TRBV2 and TRBJ2-7): EPEVTQTPSHQVTQMGQEVILRCVPISNHLYFYWYRQILGQKVEFLVSFYNNEISEKSEIFDDQFSVERPDGSNFTLKIRSTKLEDSAMYFCASSEVAGDLPSYEQYFGPGTRLTVT.

The J gene is TRBJ2-7, the V gene TRBV7-2; D is perhaps TRBD2 (7 bases). Per germline, CDR1 SGHTA and CDR2 FQGNSA. The CDR3 runs to 18 residues. Trimming shortened V by 5 bases and J by 5 bases, and 28 bases separated the two germline ends. The DNA of the CDR3 is TGTGCCAGCAGCCCGATGTACCACAGGGAGGGGGTTGTGGACGAGCAGTACTTC. Translated: CASSPMYHREGVVDEQYF. Full variable domain (remainder filled in from reference TRBV7-2 and TRBJ2-7): GAGVSQSPSNKVTEKGKDVELRCDPISGHTALYWYRQSLGQGLEFLIYFQGNSAPDKSGLPSDRFSAERTGGSVSTLTIQRTQQEDSAVYLCASSPMYHREGVVDEQYFGPGTRLTVT.

The chain combines TRBV4-3 with TRBJ1-5; no firm D call. The germline V gene encodes CDR1 LGHNA and CDR2 YSLEER. The CDR3 length is 13 residues. The V end lost 1 base, the J end lost 4 bases, and 5 bases lay between the germline ends. This CDR3 is CASSQGFNQPQHF. The CDR3 DNA is TGCGCCAGCAGCCAAGGTTTTAATCAGCCCCAGCATTTT.

The chain recombines TRBV6-1 with TRBJ2-1; 7 positions match TRBD1. The CDR3 extends over 15 amino acids. V gave up 7 bases and J gave up 4 bases; unmatched junction bases: 10. Per the germline V gene, CDR1 is MNHNS and CDR2 is SASEGT. The CDR3 coding sequence is TGTGCCAGCACCGGACCGGGACAGCCTTACAATGAGCAGTTCTTC. Translating it yields CASTGPGQPYNEQFF.